This T cell receptor beta chain came from a study of CD8 T cells in Susac syndrome. CD8+ and CD4+ T cells circulating in blood were sequenced for TCR beta. The multiple sclerosis controls consisted of treatment-naive patients with relapsing-remitting disease, either stable or active. Bulk CD8+ and CD4+ cells came from magnetic negative isolation; CD8+ TEMRA by FACS. Reverse transcription of about 0.45 to 1 ug RNA was performed with random hexamers. A multiplex approach, immunoSEQ multiplex PCR, amplified TCR beta CDR3 across 54 Vbeta and 13 Jbeta. From the immunoSEQ multiplex PCR reads, TCRdb called clonotypes with MiXCR, one entry per CDR3 protein. The repertoire holds around 180,000 distinct CDR3 sequences, with approximately 93% as singletons. The source is a human donor with multiple sclerosis. The material sequenced was CD4+ T cells from PBMCs.

The CDR3 is CASSARQGTVQLQETQYF. The CDR3 DNA sequence: TGTGCCAGCAGCGCCAGACAGGGAACCGTACAGTTACAAGAGACCCAGTACTTC. This chain uses TRBV9 with TRBJ2-5; 7 positions agree with TRBD1. The trim removed 3 bases at V and 2 bases at J, leaving 16 bases unmatched. The CDR3 runs 18 residues. Germline values: CDR1 SGDLS, CDR2 YYNGEE.